The next 23 T cell receptor beta chains were all read from a single sample in a study of cytomegalovirus exposure and HLA in healthy donors (dated by TCRdb to about 2017). Library construction relied on the immunoSEQ multiplex PCR assay. For the multiplex PCR, a mixture combining 60 forward primers for TCR Vbeta segments and 13 reverse primers for TCR Jbeta segments was used. As stored in TCRdb, this immuneACCESS dataset retains in-frame rearrangements with V and J assigned. A fraction of the clones does not appear; measured against another copy, unresolved V genes explain less than half of the discrepancy, and the remainder lacks a known reason. The sample yields 200,000 or so clones; roughly 84% were counted once. The ten largest clones take up 0.2% to 0.3% of the sample. What was sequenced was PBMCs. These receptors all stem from a boy between 10 and 17 years old in good health and CMV-seronegative.

The gene calls are TRBV5-1 and TRBJ2-2; TRBD2 matches 7 bases. V dropped 4 bases and J dropped 7; count of bases not matched to a gene: 13. CDR1 SGHRS and CDR2 YFSETQ come from the germline V gene. This CDR3 has 16 amino acids. CDR3 bases: TGCGCCAGCAGCCTCGAGGGCGGGAGCGGAAACGGGGAGCTGTTTTTT. Protein product: CASSLEGGSGNGELFF.

This sequence joins TRBV27 and TRBJ2-1; TRBD2 agrees at 11 bases. This CDR3 has 15 residues. The J segment lost 6 bases and the V segment lost 6 bases, leaving 7 bases of the junction unmatched. Germline V gene lookup returns CDR1 MNHEY and CDR2 SMNVEV (reference sequence). CDR3 DNA sequence: TGTGCCAGCAGCCTACTAGCGGGAGCGGTCAATGAGCAGTTCTTC. Translating it yields CASSLLAGAVNEQFF.

The V gene is TRBV13, the J gene TRBJ1-2, with D hard to call. Trimming left V 1 base short and J 0 bases short, with 9 bases between. CDR1 is PRHDT, CDR2 FYEKMQ, per germline (reference sequence). The CDR3 runs 15 residues. The CDR3 reads CASSLVVGTNYGYTF. CDR3 nucleotides: TGTGCCAGCAGCTTAGTGGTCGGGACTAACTATGGCTACACCTTC.

This clone was observed a few times. The V and J genes are TRBV4-1 and TRBJ2-1; D is possibly TRBD2 (7 bases). V lost 0 bases to trimming and J lost 1 base, with 13 bases between them. Germline CDR1 is MGHRA and CDR2 is YSYEKL. The CDR3 has 17 residues. The DNA of the CDR3 is TGCGCCAGCAGCCAAGATCCAGCGGGACATTCCTACAATGAGCAGTTCTTC. This sequence encodes CASSQDPAGHSYNEQFF.

The genes are TRBV9 and TRBJ1-1; D perhaps matches TRBD1 (6 bases). The V gene lost 4 bases and the J gene lost 6 bases, with 22 bases spanning the gap. The CDR3 extends over 16 amino acids. From germline, CDR1 is SGDLS and CDR2 YYNGEE. The CDR3 DNA follows: TGTGCCAGCAGCCCACAGGGAATGGTCGGTCTCTCTGAAGCTTTCTTT. Its translation: CASSPQGMVGLSEAFF.

V gene TRBV5-8 combines with J gene TRBJ1-2; 7 positions match TRBD1. The CDR3 sequence is 17 residues long. CDR1 SGHTS and CDR2 YDEGEE come from the germline V gene. Losses at the gene ends were 4 bases for V and 2 bases for J; bases not matched to a gene: 14. DNA of the CDR3: TGTGCCAGCAGCCCGACAGGGAGTCAAGGTGGGAACTATGGCTACACCTTC. The encoded protein is CASSPTGSQGGNYGYTF. The complete variable domain, with remaining parts taken from reference TRBV5-8 and TRBJ1-2, reads EAGVTQSPTHLIKTRGQQATLRCSPISGHTSVYWYQQALGLGLQFLLWYDEGEERNRGNFPPRFSGRQFPNYSSELNVNALELEDSALYLCASSPTGSQGGNYGYTFGSGTRLTVV.

The count of this clone is one. The V call is TRBV7-8, the J call TRBJ1-2; 10 nucleotides align to TRBD1. This CDR3 is 18 amino acids long. V shed 1 base and J 4 bases; nucleotides not matched to a gene: 12. Germline V gene data show CDR1 as SGHVS and CDR2 as FQNEAQ. The CDR3 nucleotides read TGTGCCAGCAGCTTAGGACAGGGGGCCGAAGCTCCGGCCTATGGCTACACCTTC. Translated, it gives CASSLGQGAEAPAYGYTF.

The chain uses TRBV28 and TRBJ1-1; D not resolved. Per germline, CDR1 MDHEN and CDR2 SYDVKM. This CDR3 is built from 13 residues. V shed 7 bases and J shed 3 bases, with 12 bases lying between them. CDR3 loop: CASTLIRDTEAFF. CDR3 DNA sequence: TGTGCCAGCACCCTTATAAGAGACACTGAAGCTTTCTTT.

The chain uses TRBV14 and TRBJ2-2; 8 positions agree with TRBD1. Germline V lookup: CDR1 SGHDN, CDR2 FVKESK. Unmatched junction bases numbered 10, after V lost 4 bases and J lost 6 bases. The CDR3 runs 16 residues. The CDR3 loop is CASSPGTGLLAGELFF. The CDR3 DNA reads as TGTGCCAGCAGCCCGGGGACAGGCCTTCTGGCCGGGGAGCTGTTTTTT.

The chain uses TRBV6-1 and TRBJ1-1; tentatively, D is TRBD1 (5 bases). Germline CDR1 MNHNS, CDR2 SASEGT. With 4 bases removed from V and 4 bases from J, the gap between germline ends came to 10 bases. The CDR3 loop spans 13 amino acids. The CDR3, as DNA: TGTGCCAGCAGTGTGGGGCAAGGCACTGAAGCTTTCTTT. Translation: CASSVGQGTEAFF.

This clone was picked up one time. J is TRBJ2-7 and V is TRBV11-1; no firm D call. The CDR3 is 13 residues long. V dropped 3 bases and J dropped 2 bases, with 8 bases sitting between them. Germline loops: CDR1 SGHAT, CDR2 FQDESV (reference sequence). CDR3 loop: CASSLGPAYEQYF. In DNA, the CDR3 is TGTGCCAGCAGCTTGGGCCCGGCCTACGAGCAGTACTTC.

The genes are TRBV30 and TRBJ1-1; no clear D. This CDR3 comprises 12 residues. Looked up from germline, CDR1 is GTSNPN and CDR2 is SVGIG (reference sequence). This chain's CDR3 is CAHSPMNTEAFF. The CDR3 DNA follows: TGTGCTCACTCCCCCATGAACACTGAAGCTTTCTTT.

The rearrangement links TRBV9 to TRBJ1-1, with D perhaps TRBD1 (6 bases). Deletions cut 3 bases from V and 1 base from J, with 10 bases between. The CDR3 length is 14 residues. Germline values: CDR1 SGDLS, CDR2 YYNGEE. The CDR3 protein is CASSADSGNTEAFF. The CDR3 coding sequence is TGTGCCAGCAGCGCGGACAGTGGGAACACTGAAGCTTTCTTT. Drawing the rest from reference TRBV9 and TRBJ1-1, the complete variable domain is DSGVTQTPKHLITATGQRVTLRCSPRSGDLSVYWYQQSLDQGLQFLIQYYNGEERAKGNILERFSAQQFPDLHSELNLSSLELGDSALYFCASSADSGNTEAFFGQGTRLTVV.

This CDR3 reads CASTVTSGSYEQYF. CDR3 DNA sequence: TGTGCCAGCACCGTGACTAGCGGAAGCTACGAGCAGTACTTC. The gene calls are TRBV28 and TRBJ2-7, with TRBD2 identical over 9 bases. CDR1 is MDHEN and CDR2 is SYDVKM in the germline V gene. The CDR3 is made up of 14 amino acids. V lost 7 bases and J lost 3; bases outside the gene matches: 7.

This chain links TRBV9 with TRBJ1-5, with D possibly being TRBD1 (5 bases). Looked up from germline, CDR1 is SGDLS and CDR2 is YYNGEE. The ends were cut back, 3 bases at V and 2 bases at J, with 9 bases in the middle. The CDR3 length is 14 residues. This CDR3 reads CASSGGGGNQPQHF. In nucleotides, the CDR3 is TGTGCCAGCAGCGGGGGGGGTGGCAATCAGCCCCAGCATTTT.

The chain uses TRBV5-1 and TRBJ1-2; D unclear. Germline V gene data show CDR1 as SGHRS and CDR2 as YFSETQ. Trimming took 1 base from V and 3 from J, leaving 10 bases between them. The CDR3 runs to 14 residues. The CDR3 coding sequence is TGCGCCAGCAGCTTGTACAGTCGTGACTATGGCTACACCTTC. Protein: CASSLYSRDYGYTF.

This chain joins TRBV27 and TRBJ2-7, with D hard to call. Per the germline V gene, CDR1 is MNHEY and CDR2 is SMNVEV (reference sequence). This CDR3 comprises 11 residues. The V and J ends lost 6 bases and 12 bases respectively, with 15 bases between them. The CDR3 DNA reads TGTGCCAGCAGGAGTGGGCCCGAATGGTACTTC. Translation: CASRSGPEWYF.

The chain uses TRBV11-2 and TRBJ1-4; D is unresolved. The ends were cut back, 1 base at V and 3 bases at J, with 9 bases in the middle. The germline V gene encodes CDR1 SGHAT and CDR2 FQNNGV. This CDR3 has 15 residues. The CDR3 sequence: CASSLVRRSNEKLFF. CDR3 DNA sequence: TGTGCCAGCAGCTTAGTCCGCAGGTCTAATGAAAAACTGTTTTTT. Complete variable domain (other parts from reference TRBV11-2 and TRBJ1-4): EAGVAQSPRYKIIEKRQSVAFWCNPISGHATLYWYQQILGQGPKLLIQFQNNGVVDDSQLPKDRFSAERLKGVDSTLKIQPAKLEDSAVYLCASSLVRRSNEKLFFGSGTQLSVL.

This clone came up once. The V gene is TRBV20-1, the J gene TRBJ2-1; no clear D. V dropped 6 bases and J dropped 8 bases, with 11 bases sitting between them. The CDR3 is made up of 11 amino acids. Germline lookup yields CDR1 DFQATT and CDR2 SNEGSKA (reference sequence). CDR3 coding DNA: TGCAGTGCCGAGGCTTGGGATGAGCAGTTCTTC. It encodes CSAEAWDEQFF.

Remarks on this clone: Additional DNA sequences in this sample encode the identical CDR3. This chain connects TRBV30 to TRBJ2-2, with D possibly being TRBD2 (6 bases). There are 12 residues in the CDR3. CDR1 is GTSNPN and CDR2 is SVGIG in the germline V gene (reference sequence). Trimming shortened V by 1 base and J by 7 bases, and 7 bases separated the two germline ends. CDR3 DNA: TGTGCCTGGAGTGCGGGGGTCGGGGAGCTGTTTTTT. This encodes CAWSAGVGELFF.

The chain has TRBV19 and TRBJ2-1, with TRBD2 identical over 9 bases. The CDR3 loop spans 14 amino acids. V trimming: 5 bases; J trimming: 8 bases; junction bases outside the gene matches: 7. Per germline, CDR1 LNHDA and CDR2 SQIVND (reference sequence). Here the CDR3 reads CASSWASGVDEQFF. CDR3 coding DNA: TGTGCCAGTAGTTGGGCTAGCGGGGTCGATGAGCAGTTCTTC.

The rearrangement uses TRBV25-1 and TRBJ1-2; D remains unclear. Germline V CDR1 and CDR2: MGHDK, SYGVNS. There are 11 residues in the CDR3. The ends were cut back, 8 bases at V and 4 bases at J, with 8 bases in the middle. As DNA, the CDR3 is TGTGCCAGCGAGTGGGCCTATGGCTACACCTTC. Amino acid sequence: CASEWAYGYTF.

J is TRBJ2-7 and V is TRBV30; a weak D match, TRBD2 (6 bases). V was trimmed by 4 bases and J by 2 bases, leaving 15 bases between them. The CDR3 covers 14 residues. Germline-derived CDR1 and CDR2 are GTSNPN and SVGIG (reference sequence). This CDR3 is CAWKGTSAPYEQYF. For the CDR3, the DNA is TGTGCCTGGAAAGGGACTTCTGCACCCTACGAGCAGTACTTC.